The entry that follows covers one T cell receptor (beta chain) sequence. The data belong to a study of blood T cell repertoires in COVID-19. Across the study: Acute and convalescent COVID-19 specimens originated in the United States, Italy and Spain. T cells, B-cell-depleted T cells, or PBMCs provided the cDNA or gDNA that served as material.

This CDR3 has 15 amino acids. Germline CDR1 is MNHEY and CDR2 is SVGEGT. After removal of 6 bases from V and 7 bases from J, the junction contained 11 bases not matched to a gene. As originally analysed: Quantification of nucleated cells was approximated via reference gene primer amplification. Method: immunoSEQ multiplex PCR; TCRdb's copy keeps in-frame clones and lacks some. V and J calls and clone size are those listed in that table; D and trimming were worked out from the DNA. The repertoire holds under 250,000 clones, with approximately 87% as singletons. The sequenced material came from peripheral blood. The receptor's source is a woman in her 70s with active or convalescent COVID-19. The V gene is TRBV6-2 or TRBV6-3, the J gene TRBJ1-5; 8 bases are shared with TRBD1. The CDR3: CASSSPGTGGQPQHF. CDR3 DNA: TGTGCCAGCAGCTCCCCCGGGACAGGAGGCCAGCCCCAGCATTTT.